This is a list of T cell receptor beta chains from one sample in a study of control samples from healthy donors and cancer patients. The protocol was immunoSEQ multiplex PCR, while the TCRdb copy is restricted to in-frame clones and leaves out a portion. The table lists 180,000 or so clones, roughly 91% of them singletons. The source material was blood. The origin of the receptors is a woman aged 30 to 39 in good health. CDR3s include the opening cysteine and the closing phenylalanine or tryptophan. Fields, in order: D gene, J gene, V gene, clone size, CDR3 protein, CDR3 DNA. A D gene is named only where the DNA matches it firmly. Not every row has a clone size; where given, it reads once, few, many or a size class.

D gene: .
J gene: TRBJ2-5
V gene: TRBV11-3
clone size: .
CDR3 protein: CASSLEGGSRETQYF
CDR3 DNA: TGTGCCAGCAGCTTAGAAGGGGGGAGTAGGGAGACCCAGTACTTC

D gene: .
J gene: TRBJ2-7
V gene: TRBV6-2/TRBV6-3
clone size: once
CDR3 protein: CASSYGQTSYEQYF
CDR3 DNA: TGTGCCAGCAGTTACGGACAGACCTCCTACGAGCAGTACTTC

D gene: TRBD2
J gene: TRBJ2-3
V gene: TRBV5-1
clone size: once
CDR3 protein: CASSLAGTSGGSTDTQYF
CDR3 DNA: TGCGCCAGCAGCTTGGCCGGGACTAGCGGGGGGAGCACAGATACGCAGTATTTT

D gene: TRBD2
J gene: TRBJ2-3
V gene: TRBV13
clone size: .
CDR3 protein: CASSLPGLAGGSDTQYF
CDR3 DNA: TGTGCCAGCAGCTTACCGGGACTAGCGGGGGGATCAGATACGCAGTATTTT

D gene: .
J gene: TRBJ1-1
V gene: TRBV14
clone size: .
CDR3 protein: CASSTQLNTEAFF
CDR3 DNA: TGTGCCAGCAGCACCCAATTGAACACTGAAGCTTTCTTT

D gene: .
J gene: TRBJ1-6
V gene: TRBV6-1
clone size: .
CDR3 protein: CASSELGRSPLHF
CDR3 DNA: TGTGCCAGCAGTGAGCTGGGACGGTCACCCCTCCACTTT

D gene: .
J gene: TRBJ1-1
V gene: TRBV7-9
clone size: .
CDR3 protein: CASSPSGVTEAFF
CDR3 DNA: TGTGCCAGCAGCCCCTCGGGCGTGACTGAAGCTTTCTTT

D gene: .
J gene: TRBJ1-2
V gene: TRBV5-1
clone size: .
CDR3 protein: CASSSTGSNYGYTF
CDR3 DNA: TGCGCCAGCAGCTCTACGGGTAGTAACTATGGCTACACCTTC

D gene: .
J gene: TRBJ2-5
V gene: TRBV29-1
clone size: once
CDR3 protein: CSVGGKGETQYF
CDR3 DNA: TGCAGCGTTGGGGGGAAGGGGGAGACCCAGTACTTC

D gene: .
J gene: TRBJ2-3
V gene: TRBV11-3
clone size: .
CDR3 protein: CASSLEASTDTQYF
CDR3 DNA: TGTGCCAGCAGCTTAGAAGCTAGCACAGATACGCAGTATTTT

D gene: .
J gene: TRBJ1-2
V gene: TRBV5-4
clone size: few
CDR3 protein: CASSLAKGVYGYTF
CDR3 DNA: TGTGCCAGCAGCTTGGCCAAGGGGGTCTATGGCTACACCTTC

D gene: .
J gene: TRBJ2-3
V gene: TRBV30
clone size: .
CDR3 protein: CALSRDATDTQYF
CDR3 DNA: TGTGCCCTAAGCCGGGACGCCACAGATACGCAGTATTTT